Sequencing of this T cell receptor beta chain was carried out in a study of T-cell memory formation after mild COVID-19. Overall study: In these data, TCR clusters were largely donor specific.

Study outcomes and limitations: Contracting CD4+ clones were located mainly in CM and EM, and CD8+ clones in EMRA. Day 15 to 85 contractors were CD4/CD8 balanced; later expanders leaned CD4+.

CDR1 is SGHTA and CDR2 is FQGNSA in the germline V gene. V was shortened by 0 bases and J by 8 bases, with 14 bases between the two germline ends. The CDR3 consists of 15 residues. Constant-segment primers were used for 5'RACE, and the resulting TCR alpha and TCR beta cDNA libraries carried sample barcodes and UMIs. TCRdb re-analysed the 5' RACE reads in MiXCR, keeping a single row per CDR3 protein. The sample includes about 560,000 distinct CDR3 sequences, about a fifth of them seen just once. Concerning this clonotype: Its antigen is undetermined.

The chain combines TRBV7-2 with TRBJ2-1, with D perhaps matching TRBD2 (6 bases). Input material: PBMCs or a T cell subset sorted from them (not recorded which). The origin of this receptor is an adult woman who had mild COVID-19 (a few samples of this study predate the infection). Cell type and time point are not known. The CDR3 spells CASSLAGSGHYEQFF. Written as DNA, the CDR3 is TGTGCCAGCAGCTTAGCCGGGAGTGGGCATTATGAGCAGTTCTTC. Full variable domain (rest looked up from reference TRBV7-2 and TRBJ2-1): GAGVSQSPSNKVTEKGKDVELRCDPISGHTALYWYRQSLGQGLEFLIYFQGNSAPDKSGLPSDRFSAERTGGSVSTLTIQRTQQEDSAVYLCASSLAGSGHYEQFFGPGTRLTVL.